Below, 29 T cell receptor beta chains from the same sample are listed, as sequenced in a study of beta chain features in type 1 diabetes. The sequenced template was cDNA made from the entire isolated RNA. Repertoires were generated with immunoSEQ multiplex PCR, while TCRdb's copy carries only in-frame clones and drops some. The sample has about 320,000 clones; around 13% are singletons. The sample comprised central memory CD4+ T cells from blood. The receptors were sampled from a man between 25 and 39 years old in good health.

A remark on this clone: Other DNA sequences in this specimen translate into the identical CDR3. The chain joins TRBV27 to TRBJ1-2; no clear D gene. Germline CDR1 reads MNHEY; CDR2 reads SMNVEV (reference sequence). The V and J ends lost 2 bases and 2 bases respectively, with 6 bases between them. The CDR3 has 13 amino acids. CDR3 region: CASSLSGNYGYTF. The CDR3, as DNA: TGTGCCAGCAGTTTAAGCGGAAACTATGGCTACACCTTC.

Here the CDR3 reads CASSTTENYGYTF. DNA for the CDR3: TGTGCCAGCTCCACGACGGAAAACTATGGCTACACCTTC. The chain uses TRBV7-9 and TRBJ1-2; D uncertain. Trimming cost V 8 bases and J 2 bases, with 12 bases left between them. This CDR3 is 13 amino acids long. Germline CDR1 SEHNR, CDR2 FQNEAQ (reference sequence).

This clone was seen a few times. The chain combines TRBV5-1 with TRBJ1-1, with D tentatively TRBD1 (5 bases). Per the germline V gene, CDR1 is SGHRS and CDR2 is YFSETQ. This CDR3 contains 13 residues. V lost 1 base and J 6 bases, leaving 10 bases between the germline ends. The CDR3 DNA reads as TGCGCCAGCAGCTTGCAGGGTCTGGCTGAAGCTTTCTTT. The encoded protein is CASSLQGLAEAFF.

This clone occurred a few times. The CDR3 region is CASSRDRTNTEAFF. DNA for the CDR3: TGTGCCAGCAGCCGAGACAGGACGAACACTGAAGCTTTCTTT. The J gene is TRBJ1-1, the V gene TRBV27; tentative D call: TRBD1 (6 bases). Trimming took off 6 bases at V and 1 base at J, with 12 bases between the two ends. The CDR3 runs 14 residues. The germline gives CDR1 MNHEY, CDR2 SMNVEV (reference sequence).

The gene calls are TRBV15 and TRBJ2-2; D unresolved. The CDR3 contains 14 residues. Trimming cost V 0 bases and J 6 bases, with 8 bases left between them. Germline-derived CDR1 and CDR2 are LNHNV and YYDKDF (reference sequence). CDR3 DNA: TGTGCCACCAGCAGAGATAAAGCCGCCGGGGAGCTGTTTTTT. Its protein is CATSRDKAAGELFF.

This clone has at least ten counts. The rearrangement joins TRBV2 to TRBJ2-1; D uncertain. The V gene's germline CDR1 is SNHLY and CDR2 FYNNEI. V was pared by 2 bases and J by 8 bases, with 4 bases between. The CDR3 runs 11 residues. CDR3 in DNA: TGTGCCAGCAGTGAAACGGATGAGCAGTTCTTC. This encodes CASSETDEQFF. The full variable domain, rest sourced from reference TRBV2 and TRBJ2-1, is EPEVTQTPSHQVTQMGQEVILRCVPISNHLYFYWYRQILGQKVEFLVSFYNNEISEKSEIFDDQFSVERPDGSNFTLKIRSTKLEDSAMYFCASSETDEQFFGPGTRLTVL.

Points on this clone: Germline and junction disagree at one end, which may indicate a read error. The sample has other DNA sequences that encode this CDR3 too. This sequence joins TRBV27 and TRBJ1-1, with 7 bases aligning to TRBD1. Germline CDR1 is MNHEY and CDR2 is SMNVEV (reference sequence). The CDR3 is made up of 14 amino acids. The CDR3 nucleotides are TGTGCCAGCAGTTTGAGACAGGGTAGAACTGAGGCTTTCTTT. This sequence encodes CASSLRQGRTEAFF.

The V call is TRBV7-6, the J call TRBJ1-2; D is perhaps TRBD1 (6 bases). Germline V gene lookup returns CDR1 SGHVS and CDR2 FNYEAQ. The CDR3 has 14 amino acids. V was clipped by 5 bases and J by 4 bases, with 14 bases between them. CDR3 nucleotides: TGTGCCAGCAGCAAAACGGACAGTTTCTATGGCTACACCTTC. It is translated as CASSKTDSFYGYTF.

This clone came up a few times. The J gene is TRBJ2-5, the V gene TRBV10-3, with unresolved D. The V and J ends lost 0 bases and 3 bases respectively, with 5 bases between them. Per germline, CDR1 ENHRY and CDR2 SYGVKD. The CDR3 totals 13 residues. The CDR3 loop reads CAISESTEETQYF. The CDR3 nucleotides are TGTGCCATCAGTGAGTCGACCGAAGAGACCCAGTACTTC.

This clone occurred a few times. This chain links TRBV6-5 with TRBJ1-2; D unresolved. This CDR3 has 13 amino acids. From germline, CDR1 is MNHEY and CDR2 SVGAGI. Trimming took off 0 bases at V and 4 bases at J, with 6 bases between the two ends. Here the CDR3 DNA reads TGTGCCAGCAGTTACTCGCTAGTCTATGGCTACACCTTC. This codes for CASSYSLVYGYTF.

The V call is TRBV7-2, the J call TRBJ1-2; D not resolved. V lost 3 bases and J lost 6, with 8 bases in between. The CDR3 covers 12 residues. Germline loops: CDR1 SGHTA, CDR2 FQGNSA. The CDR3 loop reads CASSFGFDGYTF. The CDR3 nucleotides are TGTGCCAGCAGCTTCGGGTTTGATGGCTACACCTTC.

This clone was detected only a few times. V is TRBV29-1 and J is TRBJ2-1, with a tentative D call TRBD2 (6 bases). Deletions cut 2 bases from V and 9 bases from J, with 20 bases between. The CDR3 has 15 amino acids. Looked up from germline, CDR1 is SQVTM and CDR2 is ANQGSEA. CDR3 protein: CSVEFWDSRGGEQFF. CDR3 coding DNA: TGCAGCGTTGAATTCTGGGACTCCCGGGGAGGTGAGCAGTTCTTC.

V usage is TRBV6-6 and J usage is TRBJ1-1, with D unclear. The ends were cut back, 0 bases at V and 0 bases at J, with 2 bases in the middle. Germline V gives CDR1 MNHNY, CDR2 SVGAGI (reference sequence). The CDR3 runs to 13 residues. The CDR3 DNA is TGTGCCAGCAGTTACTCCGTGAACACTGAAGCTTTCTTT. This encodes CASSYSVNTEAFF.

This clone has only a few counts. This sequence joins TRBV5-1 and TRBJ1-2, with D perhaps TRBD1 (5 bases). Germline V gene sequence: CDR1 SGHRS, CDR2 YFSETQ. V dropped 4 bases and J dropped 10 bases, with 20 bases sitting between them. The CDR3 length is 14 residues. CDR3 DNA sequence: TGCGCCAGCAGCCCCAGACAAGGGGAATCGGACTACACCTTC. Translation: CASSPRQGESDYTF.

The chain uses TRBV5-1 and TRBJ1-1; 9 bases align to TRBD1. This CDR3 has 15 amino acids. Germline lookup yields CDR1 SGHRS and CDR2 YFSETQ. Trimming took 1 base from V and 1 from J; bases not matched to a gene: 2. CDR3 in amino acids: CASSLTGGRNTEAFF. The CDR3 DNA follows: TGCGCCAGCAGCTTGACAGGGGGCAGGAACACTGAAGCTTTCTTT. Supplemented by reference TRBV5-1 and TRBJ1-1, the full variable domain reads KAGVTQTPRYLIKTRGQQVTLSCSPISGHRSVSWYQQTPGQGLQFLFEYFSETQRNKGNFPGRFSGRQFSNSRSEMNVSTLELGDSALYLCASSLTGGRNTEAFFGQGTRLTVV.

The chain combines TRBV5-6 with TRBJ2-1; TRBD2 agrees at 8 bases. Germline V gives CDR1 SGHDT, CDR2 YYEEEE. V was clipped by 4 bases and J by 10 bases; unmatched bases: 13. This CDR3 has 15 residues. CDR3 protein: CASSDPPGGGSEQFF. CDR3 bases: TGTGCCAGCAGCGATCCCCCGGGCGGGGGGTCGGAGCAGTTCTTC.

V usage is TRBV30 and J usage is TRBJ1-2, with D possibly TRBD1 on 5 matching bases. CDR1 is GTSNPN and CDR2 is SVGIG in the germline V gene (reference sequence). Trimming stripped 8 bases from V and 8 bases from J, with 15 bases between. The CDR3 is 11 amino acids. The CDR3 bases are TGTGCCCGAAGTGCAGGGCGAGGCTACACCTTC. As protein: CARSAGRGYTF.

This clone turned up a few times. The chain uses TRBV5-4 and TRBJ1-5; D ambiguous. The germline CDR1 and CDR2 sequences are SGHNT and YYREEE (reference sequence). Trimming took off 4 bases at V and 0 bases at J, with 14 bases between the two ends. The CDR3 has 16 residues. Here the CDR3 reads CASSPTGLYSNQPQHF. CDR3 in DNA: TGTGCCAGCAGCCCCACGGGGTTGTATAGCAATCAGCCCCAGCATTTT.

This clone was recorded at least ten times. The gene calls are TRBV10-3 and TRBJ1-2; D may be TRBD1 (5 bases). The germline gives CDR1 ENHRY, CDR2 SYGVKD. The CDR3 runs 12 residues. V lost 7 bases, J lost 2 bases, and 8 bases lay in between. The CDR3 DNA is TGTGCCATCATGCAGGGAAACTATGGCTACACCTTC. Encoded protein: CAIMQGNYGYTF.

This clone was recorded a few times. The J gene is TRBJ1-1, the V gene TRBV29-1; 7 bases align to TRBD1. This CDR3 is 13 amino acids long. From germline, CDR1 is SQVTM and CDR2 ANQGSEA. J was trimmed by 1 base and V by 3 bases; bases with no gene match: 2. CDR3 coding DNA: TGCAGCGTTGAGGGACAGCAGAACACTGAAGCTTTCTTT. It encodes CSVEGQQNTEAFF.

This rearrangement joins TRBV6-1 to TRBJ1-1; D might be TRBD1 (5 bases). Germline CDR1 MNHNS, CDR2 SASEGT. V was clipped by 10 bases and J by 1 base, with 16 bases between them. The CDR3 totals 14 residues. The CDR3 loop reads CATGPQVWNTEAFF. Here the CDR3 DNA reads TGTGCCACGGGGCCACAGGTTTGGAACACTGAAGCTTTCTTT.

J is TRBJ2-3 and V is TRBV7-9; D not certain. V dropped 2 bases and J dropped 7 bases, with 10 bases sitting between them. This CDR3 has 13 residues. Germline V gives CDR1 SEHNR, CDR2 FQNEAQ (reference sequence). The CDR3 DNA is TGTGCCAGCAGCTTACCAGCGCTAAATACGCAGTATTTT. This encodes CASSLPALNTQYF.

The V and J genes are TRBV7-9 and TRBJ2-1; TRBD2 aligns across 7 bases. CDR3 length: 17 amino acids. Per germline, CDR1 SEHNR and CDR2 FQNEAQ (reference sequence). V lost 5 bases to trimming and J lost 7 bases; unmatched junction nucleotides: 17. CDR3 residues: CASSLSQAGRKGNEQFF. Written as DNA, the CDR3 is TGTGCCAGCAGCCTTAGCCAAGCGGGACGTAAAGGTAATGAGCAGTTCTTC.

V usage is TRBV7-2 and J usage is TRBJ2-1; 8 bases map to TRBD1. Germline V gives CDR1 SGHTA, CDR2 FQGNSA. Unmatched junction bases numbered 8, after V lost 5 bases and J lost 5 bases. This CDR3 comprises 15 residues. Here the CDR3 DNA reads TGTGCCAGCAGCAACCGGGACAGGCTTCACAATGAGCAGTTCTTC. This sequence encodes CASSNRDRLHNEQFF.

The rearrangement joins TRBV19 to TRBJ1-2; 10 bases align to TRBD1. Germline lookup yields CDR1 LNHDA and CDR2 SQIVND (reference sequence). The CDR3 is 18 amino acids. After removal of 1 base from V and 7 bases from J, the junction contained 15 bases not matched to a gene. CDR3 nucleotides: TGTGCCAGTAGTATAGGCCTTACACCGGGACAGGGGTCCGGTGGCTACACCTTC. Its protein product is CASSIGLTPGQGSGGYTF.

CDR3 loop: CASSHELAGGPYEQYF. For the CDR3, the DNA is TGCGCCAGCAGCCACGAACTAGCGGGGGGGCCCTACGAGCAGTACTTC. This chain connects TRBV4-3 to TRBJ2-7; TRBD2 matches at 13 bases. The CDR3 totals 16 residues. From germline, CDR1 is LGHNA and CDR2 YSLEER. Trimming cost V 3 bases and J 2 bases; bases outside gene matches: 4.

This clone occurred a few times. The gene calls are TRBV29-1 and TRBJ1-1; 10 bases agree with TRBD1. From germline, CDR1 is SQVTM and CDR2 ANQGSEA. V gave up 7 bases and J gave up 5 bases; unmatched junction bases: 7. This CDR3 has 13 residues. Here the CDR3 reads CSACKGQGTEAFF. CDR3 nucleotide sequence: TGCAGCGCCTGCAAGGGACAGGGGACTGAAGCTTTCTTT.

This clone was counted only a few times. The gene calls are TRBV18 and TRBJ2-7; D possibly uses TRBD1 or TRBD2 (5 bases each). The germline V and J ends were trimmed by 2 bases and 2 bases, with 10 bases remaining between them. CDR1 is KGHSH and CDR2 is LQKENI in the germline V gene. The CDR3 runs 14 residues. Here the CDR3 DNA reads TGTGCCAGCTCACCATCTCAGGGACCCTACGAGCAGTACTTC. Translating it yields CASSPSQGPYEQYF. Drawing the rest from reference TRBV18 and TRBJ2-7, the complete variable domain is NAGVMQNPRHLVRRRGQEARLRCSPMKGHSHVYWYRQLPEEGLKFMVYLQKENIIDESGMPKERFSAEFPKEGPSILRIQQVVRGDSAAYFCASSPSQGPYEQYFGPGTRLTVT.

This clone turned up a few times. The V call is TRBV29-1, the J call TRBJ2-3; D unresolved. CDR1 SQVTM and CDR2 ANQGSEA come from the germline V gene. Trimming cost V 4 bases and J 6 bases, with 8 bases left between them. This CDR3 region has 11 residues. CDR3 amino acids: CSVVRADTQYF. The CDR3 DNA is TGCAGCGTTGTTCGGGCCGATACGCAGTATTTT.